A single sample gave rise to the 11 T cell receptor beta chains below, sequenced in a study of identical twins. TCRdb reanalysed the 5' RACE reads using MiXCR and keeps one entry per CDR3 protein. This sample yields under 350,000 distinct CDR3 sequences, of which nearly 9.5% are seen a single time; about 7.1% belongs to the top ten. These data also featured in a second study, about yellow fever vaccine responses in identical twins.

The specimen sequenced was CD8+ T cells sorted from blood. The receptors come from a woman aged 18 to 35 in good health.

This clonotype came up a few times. In DNA form, the CDR3 reads TGCAGCGTTGAAGATCGGACAACCTACGAGCAGTACTTC. This gives the protein CSVEDRTTYEQYF. This chain uses TRBV29-1 with TRBJ2-7; perhaps TRBD1 as D (5 bases). The germline gives CDR1 SQVTM, CDR2 ANQGSEA. The V end was cut by 0 bases, the J end by 2 bases, with 8 bases between. This CDR3 is built from 13 residues.

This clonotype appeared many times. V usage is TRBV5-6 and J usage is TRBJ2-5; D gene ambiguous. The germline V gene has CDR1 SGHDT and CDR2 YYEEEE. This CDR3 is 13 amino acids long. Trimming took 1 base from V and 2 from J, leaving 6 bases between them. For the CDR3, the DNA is TGTGCCAGCAGCTTGCTCTTACAAGAGACCCAGTACTTC. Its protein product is CASSLLLQETQYF.

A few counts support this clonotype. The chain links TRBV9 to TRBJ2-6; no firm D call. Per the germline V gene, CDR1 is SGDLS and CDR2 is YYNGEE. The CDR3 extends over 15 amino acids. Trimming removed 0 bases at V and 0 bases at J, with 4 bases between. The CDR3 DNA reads TGTGCCAGCAGCGTAGCGAGCTCTGGGGCCAACGTCCTGACTTTC. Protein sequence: CASSVASSGANVLTF.

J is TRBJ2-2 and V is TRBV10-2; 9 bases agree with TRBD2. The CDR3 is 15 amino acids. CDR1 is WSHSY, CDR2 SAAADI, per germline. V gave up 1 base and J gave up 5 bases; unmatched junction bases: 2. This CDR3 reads CASSEYSGRTGELFF. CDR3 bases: TGCGCCAGCAGTGAGTACAGCGGGAGGACCGGGGAGCTGTTTTTT.

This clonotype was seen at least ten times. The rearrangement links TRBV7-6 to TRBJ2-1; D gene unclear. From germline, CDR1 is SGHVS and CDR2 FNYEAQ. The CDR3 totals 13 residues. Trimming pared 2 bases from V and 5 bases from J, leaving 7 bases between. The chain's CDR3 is CASSLRVNNEQFF. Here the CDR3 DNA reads TGTGCCAGCAGCTTAAGGGTCAACAATGAGCAGTTCTTC. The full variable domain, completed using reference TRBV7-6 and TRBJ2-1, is GAGVSQSPRYKVTKRGQDVALRCDPISGHVSLYWYRQALGQGPEFLTYFNYEAQQDKSGLPNDRFSAERPEGSISTLTIQRTEQRDSAMYRCASSLRVNNEQFFGPGTRLTVL.

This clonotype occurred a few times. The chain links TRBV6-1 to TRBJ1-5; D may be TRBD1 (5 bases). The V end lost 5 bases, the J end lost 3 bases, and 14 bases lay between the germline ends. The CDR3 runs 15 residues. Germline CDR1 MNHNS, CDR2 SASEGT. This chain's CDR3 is CASSLSRDLNQPQHF. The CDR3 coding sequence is TGTGCCAGCAGTCTCTCCAGGGACCTCAATCAGCCCCAGCATTTT.

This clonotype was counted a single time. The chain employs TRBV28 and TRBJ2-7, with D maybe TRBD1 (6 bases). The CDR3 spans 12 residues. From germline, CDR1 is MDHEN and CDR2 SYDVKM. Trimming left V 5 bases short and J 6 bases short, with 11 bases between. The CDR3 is CASSDLRGEQYF. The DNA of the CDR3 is TGTGCCAGCAGTGACCTCAGGGGCGAGCAGTACTTC.

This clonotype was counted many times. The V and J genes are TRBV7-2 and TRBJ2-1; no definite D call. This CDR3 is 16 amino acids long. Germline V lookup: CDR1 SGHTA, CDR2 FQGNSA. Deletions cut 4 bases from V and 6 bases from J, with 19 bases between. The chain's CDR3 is CASSSELGFPPNEQFF. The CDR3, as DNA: TGTGCCAGCAGCTCCGAATTGGGCTTCCCCCCCAATGAGCAGTTCTTC.

The CDR3 bases are TGTGCCAGCAGCTTCTCGGACAGGGAAGGGGGTACGCAGTATTTT. Its translation is CASSFSDREGGTQYF. V is TRBV5-4 and J is TRBJ2-3, with 8 bases identical to TRBD1. The germline V gene has CDR1 SGHNT and CDR2 YYREEE (reference sequence). Trimming removed 2 bases from V and 8 bases from J; junction bases left unmatched: 10. The CDR3 is 15 amino acids.

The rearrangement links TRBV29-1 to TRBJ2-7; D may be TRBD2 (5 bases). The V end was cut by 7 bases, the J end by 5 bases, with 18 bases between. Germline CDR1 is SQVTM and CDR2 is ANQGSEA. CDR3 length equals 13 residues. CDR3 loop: CSAIASGLHEQYF. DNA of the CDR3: TGCAGCGCCATAGCCTCGGGGTTGCACGAGCAGTACTTC.

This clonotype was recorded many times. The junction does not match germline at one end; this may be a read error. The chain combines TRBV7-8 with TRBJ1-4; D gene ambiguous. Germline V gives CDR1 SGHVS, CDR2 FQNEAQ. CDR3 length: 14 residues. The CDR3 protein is CANSSLVTNEKLFF. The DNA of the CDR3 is TGTGCCAACAGCTCGCTTGTAACTAATGAAAAACTGTTTTTT.